Each of the 30 T cell receptor beta chains below was sequenced from the same sample in a study of shared clonotypes between healthy human individuals. Data came from immunoSEQ multiplex PCR; TCRdb stores just in-frame clones and leaves some out. In the table there are 730,000 or so clones, around 72% of which are singletons. Sequencing was performed on memory CD4+ T cells sorted from blood. The subset here: CD45RA-negative fraction. The receptors shown here come from a woman aged 25 to 39 in good health.

The V call is TRBV11-3, the J call TRBJ1-1, with D unclear. CDR3 length: 14 amino acids. V lost 5 bases and J lost 8, with 18 bases in between. CDR1 and CDR2 from the germline V gene are SGHNT and YENEEA. This chain's CDR3 is CASSPIGRAEEAFF. The CDR3 bases are TGTGCCAGCAGCCCCATCGGGAGAGCCGAAGAAGCTTTCTTT. The whole variable domain, filled in from reference TRBV11-3 and TRBJ1-1, reads EAGVVQSPRYKIIEKKQPVAFWCNPISGHNTLYWYLQNLGQGPELLIRYENEEAVDDSQLPKDRFSAERLKGVDSTLKIQPAELGDSAVYLCASSPIGRAEEAFFGQGTRLTVV.

In DNA, the CDR3 is TGTGCCAGCGTGCCAGGGCGGGAGACGCAGTACGAGCAGTACTTC. Translating it yields CASVPGRETQYEQYF. This rearrangement joins TRBV28 to TRBJ2-5; 7 nucleotides agree with TRBD2. The DNA end is a closer match to TRBJ2-7, so the J assignment may be wrong. CDR3 size: 15 residues. Germline-derived CDR1 and CDR2 are MDHEN and SYDVKM.

In this sample, this clone turned up once. This rearrangement joins TRBV5-1 to TRBJ1-2; D is undetermined. Germline CDR1 and CDR2: SGHRS and YFSETQ. V was trimmed by 3 bases and J by 4 bases, leaving 16 bases between them. The CDR3 totals 15 residues. CDR3 in DNA: TGCGCCAGCAGCTCCCTCGGAGACCAGAGCTATGGCTACACCTTC. Translation: CASSSLGDQSYGYTF.

The genes are TRBV30 and TRBJ2-1; TRBD1 matches 8 bases. The CDR3 covers 16 residues. Unmatched junction bases numbered 8, after V lost 1 base and J lost 3 bases. Germline lookup yields CDR1 GTSNPN and CDR2 SVGIG (reference sequence). CDR3 in DNA: TGTGCCTGGAGTGCCCCCGGCAGGGGGCTCTACAATGAGCAGTTCTTC. It specifies CAWSAPGRGLYNEQFF.

A few counts support this clone. The CDR3 DNA is TGTGCCAGCAGTCCGCTAGCGGGAGGTTCATACGAGCAGTACTTC. Its translation is CASSPLAGGSYEQYF. The gene calls are TRBV27 and TRBJ2-7; 11 bases are shared with TRBD2. There are 15 residues in the CDR3. J lost 4 bases, V lost 5 bases, and 7 bases had no gene match. Germline loops: CDR1 MNHEY, CDR2 SMNVEV (reference sequence).

This sequence joins TRBV14 and TRBJ2-4; D not certain. CDR1 is SGHDN, CDR2 FVKESK, per germline. The germline V and J ends were trimmed by 6 bases and 7 bases, with 19 bases remaining between them. The CDR3 is 15 amino acids. The CDR3 spells CASRERTICMNIQYF. The CDR3 region has the DNA TGTGCCAGCAGAGAAAGGACGATCTGTATGAACATTCAGTACTTC.

The chain is built from TRBV7-9 and TRBJ2-5, with TRBD1 identical over 11 bases. The end of the DNA aligns better with TRBJ2-7, so the J call may be wrong. Germline CDR1 is SEHNR and CDR2 is FQNEAQ (reference sequence). CDR3 length: 15 residues. For the CDR3, the DNA is TGTGCCAGCAGCTTAGCCGGGACAGGGGGCTACGAGCAGTACTTC. It yields the protein CASSLAGTGGYEQYF.

This sequence joins TRBV6-1 and TRBJ2-3, with 7 bases that match TRBD2. Trimming at V came to 2 bases and at J to 6 bases, leaving 11 bases not matched to a gene. The CDR3 has 16 residues. Germline V gene data show CDR1 as MNHNS and CDR2 as SASEGT. As DNA, the CDR3 is TGTGCCAGCAGTGAATGGGCTAGCGGTTCCGCGGATACGCAGTATTTT. It codes for CASSEWASGSADTQYF.

Turning to this clone: Other DNA variants within this sample encode the same CDR3. The chain links TRBV5-1 to TRBJ2-2; TRBD1 matches 11 bases. Germline V gene lookup returns CDR1 SGHRS and CDR2 YFSETQ. The CDR3 covers 15 residues. Trimming cost V 4 bases and J 4 bases; bases outside gene matches: 3. CDR3 coding DNA: TGCGCCAGCAGCCTAGGGACAGGGGGCACCGGGGAGCTGTTTTTT. Residues: CASSLGTGGTGELFF.

The chain couples TRBV19 to TRBJ1-5; D is unclear. This CDR3 has 13 amino acids. V was shortened by 3 bases and J by 2 bases, with 5 bases between the two germline ends. The germline gives CDR1 LNHDA, CDR2 SQIVND (reference sequence). The CDR3, as DNA: TGTGCCAGTAGTATTTCACGCAATCAGCCCCAGCATTTT. Amino acids: CASSISRNQPQHF.

This chain uses TRBV7-3 with TRBJ2-7, with TRBD1 matching over 9 bases. The CDR3 runs 16 residues. The trim removed 0 bases at V and 6 bases at J, leaving 9 bases unmatched. The germline gives CDR1 SGHTA, CDR2 FQGTGA. The CDR3 sequence is CASSLTGTGFSGEQYF. The DNA of the CDR3 is TGTGCCAGCAGCTTAACGGGGACAGGGTTCTCGGGCGAGCAGTACTTC.

This sequence joins TRBV5-1 and TRBJ1-4; maybe TRBD1 (6 bases). The V end was cut by 0 bases, the J end by 8 bases, with 17 bases between. CDR1 is SGHRS, CDR2 YFSETQ, per germline. There are 16 residues in the CDR3. CDR3: CASSLEPTGPWEKLFF. The CDR3 nucleotides read TGCGCCAGCAGCTTGGAACCGACAGGCCCGTGGGAAAAACTGTTTTTT.

The V and J genes are TRBV7-9 and TRBJ1-1; tentative D call: TRBD1 (5 bases). Germline-derived CDR1 and CDR2 are SEHNR and FQNEAQ (reference sequence). The CDR3 contains 12 residues. The V gene lost 0 bases and the J gene lost 14 bases, with 13 bases spanning the gap. CDR3 DNA: TGTGCCAGCAGCTTAGCAGGGGAGGACGGATTCTTT. As protein: CASSLAGEDGFF. Drawing the rest from reference TRBV7-9 and TRBJ1-1, the complete variable domain is DTGVSQNPRHKITKRGQNVTFRCDPISEHNRLYWYRQTLGQGPEFLTYFQNEAQLEKSRLLSDRFSAERPKGSFSTLEIQRTEQGDSAMYLCASSLAGEDGFFGQGTRLTVV.

This clone was seen just once. The chain couples TRBV25-1 to TRBJ2-7, with 7 positions matching TRBD2. CDR1 is MGHDK, CDR2 SYGVNS, per germline. The CDR3 is 15 residues long. V gave up 3 bases and J gave up 0 bases; unmatched junction bases: 5. The CDR3 DNA is TGTGCCAGCAGTGATGCTAGCGGTTACTCCTACGAGCAGTACTTC. This translates into CASSDASGYSYEQYF.

This chain connects TRBV27 to TRBJ2-5; 12 bases agree with TRBD1. Per germline, CDR1 MNHEY and CDR2 SMNVEV (reference sequence). This CDR3 is 19 amino acids long. Losses at the gene ends were 5 bases for V and 5 bases for J; bases not matched to a gene: 18. The CDR3 loop is CASSPGTGGARVRWETQYF. The CDR3 DNA sequence: TGTGCCAGCAGTCCAGGGACAGGGGGCGCCCGAGTCAGGTGGGAGACCCAGTACTTC.

The chain links TRBV19 to TRBJ1-1; D is uncertain. V lost 3 bases to trimming and J lost 1 base, with 15 bases between them. The CDR3 length is 16 residues. From germline, CDR1 is LNHDA and CDR2 SQIVND (reference sequence). CDR3 amino acids: CASSIRTATANTEAFF. CDR3 nucleotides: TGTGCCAGTAGTATTCGGACGGCTACTGCGAACACTGAAGCTTTCTTT.

V gene TRBV18 combines with J gene TRBJ2-7; no definite D call. V shed 0 bases and J shed 6 bases, with 15 bases lying between them. The CDR3 loop spans 15 amino acids. CDR1 is KGHSH, CDR2 LQKENI, per germline. CDR3 nucleotide sequence: TGTGCCAGCTCACCACCCTCCGGATCTGAAGGCGAGCAGTACTTC. Encoded protein: CASSPPSGSEGEQYF. The full variable domain, its missing parts supplied by reference TRBV18 and TRBJ2-7, is NAGVMQNPRHLVRRRGQEARLRCSPMKGHSHVYWYRQLPEEGLKFMVYLQKENIIDESGMPKERFSAEFPKEGPSILRIQQVVRGDSAAYFCASSPPSGSEGEQYFGPGTRLTVT.

This sequence joins TRBV6-6 and TRBJ2-1; D is undetermined. V was clipped by 4 bases and J by 7 bases, with 5 bases between them. Germline V gene sequence: CDR1 MNHNY, CDR2 SVGAGI (reference sequence). This CDR3 has 11 residues. The CDR3, as DNA: TGTGCCAGCAGTTTCCTTAATGAGCAGTTCTTC. Its protein is CASSFLNEQFF.

V usage is TRBV2 and J usage is TRBJ2-2; D uncertain. The CDR3 has 14 amino acids. CDR1 SNHLY and CDR2 FYNNEI come from the germline V gene. V dropped 7 bases and J dropped 4 bases, with 13 bases sitting between them. The CDR3 reads CASNSEAVTGELFF. The CDR3 bases are TGTGCCAGCAACTCTGAGGCCGTCACCGGGGAGCTGTTTTTT.

The V gene is TRBV7-9, the J gene TRBJ2-3, with unresolved D. Deletions cut 5 bases from V and 6 bases from J, with 9 bases between. The CDR3 loop spans 12 amino acids. Germline assignment: CDR1 SEHNR and CDR2 FQNEAQ (reference sequence). The CDR3 region has the DNA TGTGCCAGCAGCCACGTAAGGGATACGCAGTATTTT. The encoded protein is CASSHVRDTQYF. Combining the CDR3 with reference TRBV7-9 and TRBJ2-3 gives the whole variable domain DTGVSQNPRHKITKRGQNVTFRCDPISEHNRLYWYRQTLGQGPEFLTYFQNEAQLEKSRLLSDRFSAERPKGSFSTLEIQRTEQGDSAMYLCASSHVRDTQYFGPGTRLTVL.

The chain joins TRBV19 to TRBJ2-1; 14 bases are shared with TRBD2. The germline V gene has CDR1 LNHDA and CDR2 SQIVND (reference sequence). The V gene end was trimmed by 3 bases and the J gene end by 5 bases; junction bases not matched to a gene: 15. The CDR3 is 20 residues long. The CDR3 DNA follows: TGTGCCAGTAGTATCATGTCTCTGGGACTAGCGGGAGTACGAAACAATGAGCAGTTCTTC. Its translation: CASSIMSLGLAGVRNNEQFF.

In DNA, the CDR3 is TGTGCCTGGACAGGCGGGGCCAAAAACATTCAGTACTTC. It encodes CAWTGGAKNIQYF. This chain connects TRBV30 to TRBJ2-4; D is possibly TRBD2 (5 bases). Germline V lookup: CDR1 GTSNPN, CDR2 SVGIG (reference sequence). This CDR3 is 13 amino acids long. V shed 4 bases and J shed 1 base, with 8 bases lying between them.

On this clone itself: This specimen includes other DNA sequences encoding the same CDR3. This sequence joins TRBV19 and TRBJ2-1; the match to TRBD2 covers 13 bases. Trimming took 9 bases from V and 8 from J; bases not matched to a gene: 4. Germline CDR1 reads LNHDA; CDR2 reads SQIVND (reference sequence). CDR3 length equals 13 residues. CDR3 DNA sequence: TGTGCCAGCGGACTAGCGGGAGCGGATGAGCAGTTCTTC. It specifies CASGLAGADEQFF.

This clone was observed a single time. V is TRBV9 and J is TRBJ2-2; D assignment may be TRBD1 or TRBD2 (5 bases each). This CDR3 has 15 residues. The V gene lost 0 bases and the J gene lost 1 base, with 7 bases spanning the gap. Germline CDR1 and CDR2: SGDLS and YYNGEE. In DNA form, the CDR3 reads TGTGCCAGCAGCGTAGATGGGGGGAACACCGGGGAGCTGTTTTTT. Protein sequence: CASSVDGGNTGELFF.

The V call is TRBV28, the J call TRBJ2-6, with D perhaps matching TRBD1 (6 bases). Germline lookup yields CDR1 MDHEN and CDR2 SYDVKM. The CDR3 has 19 amino acids. V was cut by 7 bases and J by 0 bases, with 22 bases left in between. CDR3 sequence: CASTPLDGQRYSGANVLTF. CDR3 nucleotides: TGTGCCAGCACTCCTTTGGATGGACAGAGGTACTCTGGGGCCAACGTCCTGACTTTC.

The chain couples TRBV10-3 to TRBJ2-1; a weak D match, TRBD2 (5 bases). The CDR3 covers 16 residues. Germline assignment: CDR1 ENHRY and CDR2 SYGVKD. V lost 6 bases to trimming and J lost 0 bases, with 15 bases between them. The CDR3 DNA follows: TGTGCCATCAGCGCCCATGGCGGGCCCTCCTACAATGAGCAGTTCTTC. As protein: CAISAHGGPSYNEQFF.

The CDR3 here is CASSFGLGYEEQFF. CDR3 in DNA: TGCGCCAGCAGCTTTGGACTAGGCTATGAAGAGCAGTTCTTC. J is TRBJ2-1 and V is TRBV5-1; 7 positions agree with TRBD2. The trim removed 2 bases at V and 10 bases at J, leaving 9 bases unmatched. Germline CDR1 and CDR2: SGHRS and YFSETQ. The CDR3 is 14 amino acids.

V usage is TRBV6-5 and J usage is TRBJ1-5; D gene unclear. This CDR3 comprises 15 residues. Germline-derived CDR1 and CDR2 are MNHEY and SVGAGI. V was clipped by 6 bases and J by 0 bases, with 12 bases between them. CDR3 amino acids: CASSPELYSNQPQHF. The CDR3 DNA reads as TGTGCCAGCAGCCCGGAGCTTTATAGCAATCAGCCCCAGCATTTT.

This CDR3 is CASSYGLHGGEAFF. The DNA of the CDR3 is TGTGCCAGCAGTTACGGCCTCCATGGCGGAGAAGCTTTCTTT. V is TRBV6-6 and J is TRBJ1-1; no firm D call. Per the germline V gene, CDR1 is MNHNY and CDR2 is SVGAGI (reference sequence). The CDR3 is made up of 14 amino acids. The germline V and J ends were trimmed by 2 bases and 8 bases, with 15 bases remaining between them.

This CDR3 is CSVAGQGTDTQYF. CDR3 DNA sequence: TGCAGCGTTGCGGGACAGGGAACAGATACGCAGTATTTT. The chain uses TRBV29-1 and TRBJ2-3; 9 positions agree with TRBD1. V dropped 4 bases and J dropped 3; count of bases not matched to a gene: 2. From germline, CDR1 is SQVTM and CDR2 ANQGSEA. There are 13 residues in the CDR3.